This T cell receptor (beta chain) was recorded in a study of T cell repertoires in cytomegalovirus infection. About the research overall: CMV epitopes, recently identified HLA-C-restricted and well-studied HLA-B-restricted, were used. Indications came from public TCR beta signatures; they pointed to CMV infection and to a matching HLA type.

One entry per CDR3 protein results from TCRdb running MiXCR on the reads. The sample includes more than 250,000 distinct CDR3 sequences, 25% of them seen just once. The length of the CDR3 is 14 residues. Germline V gene lookup returns CDR1 GTSNPN and CDR2 SVGIG (reference sequence). V was clipped by 5 bases and J by 8 bases, with 18 bases between them. This clonotype has at least ten counts. Its antigen is undetermined. The sequence was collected from a human donor in good health (CMV status not recorded). Some clones in this sample may be carry-over from other donors' samples. The sequenced sample was cultured PBMCs, obtained from culture after CMV antigen stimulation. The chain has TRBV30 and TRBJ1-4; D possibly corresponds to TRBD1 (6 bases). CDR3 in amino acids: CAWGENGQTEKLFF. In DNA form, the CDR3 reads TGTGCCTGGGGGGAAAACGGACAGACGGAAAAACTGTTTTTT.